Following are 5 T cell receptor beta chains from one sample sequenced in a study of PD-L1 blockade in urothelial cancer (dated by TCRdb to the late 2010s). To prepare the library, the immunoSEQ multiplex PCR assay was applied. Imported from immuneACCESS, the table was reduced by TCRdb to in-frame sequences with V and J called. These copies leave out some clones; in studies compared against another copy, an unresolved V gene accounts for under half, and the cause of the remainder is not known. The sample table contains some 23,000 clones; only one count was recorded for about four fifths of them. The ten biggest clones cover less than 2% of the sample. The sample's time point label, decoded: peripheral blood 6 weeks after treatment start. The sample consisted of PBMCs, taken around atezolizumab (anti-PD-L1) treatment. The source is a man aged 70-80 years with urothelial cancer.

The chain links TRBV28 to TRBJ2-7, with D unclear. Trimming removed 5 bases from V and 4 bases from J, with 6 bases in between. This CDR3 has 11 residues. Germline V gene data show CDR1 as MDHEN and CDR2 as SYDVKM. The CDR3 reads CASSALYEQYF. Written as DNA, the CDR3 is TGTGCCAGCAGTGCACTGTACGAGCAGTACTTC.

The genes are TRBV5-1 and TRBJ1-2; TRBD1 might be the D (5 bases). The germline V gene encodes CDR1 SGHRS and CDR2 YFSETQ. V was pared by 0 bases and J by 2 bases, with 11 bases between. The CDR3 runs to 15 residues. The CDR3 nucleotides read TGCGCCAGCAGCTTGGGGGCCCGACAGAACTATGGCTACACCTTC. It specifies CASSLGARQNYGYTF.

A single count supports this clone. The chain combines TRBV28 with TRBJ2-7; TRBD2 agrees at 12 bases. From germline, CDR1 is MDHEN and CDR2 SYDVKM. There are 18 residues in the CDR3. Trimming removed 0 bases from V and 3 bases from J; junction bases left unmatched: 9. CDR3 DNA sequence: TGTGCCAGCAGTTTATGGCTAACGACTAGCGGGAGTTTCTACGAGCAGTACTTC. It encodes CASSLWLTTSGSFYEQYF.

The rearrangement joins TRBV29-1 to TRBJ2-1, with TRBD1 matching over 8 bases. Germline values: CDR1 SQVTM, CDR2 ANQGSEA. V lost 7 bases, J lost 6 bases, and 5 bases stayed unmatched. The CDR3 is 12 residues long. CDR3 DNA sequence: TGCAGCGGATACAGGGGGATCAATGAGCAGTTCTTC. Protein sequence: CSGYRGINEQFF.

This CDR3 is CSAEREKLFF. The CDR3, as DNA: TGCAGTGCTGAGAGGGAAAAACTGTTTTTT. This rearrangement joins TRBV20-1 to TRBJ1-4; D is undetermined. The germline gives CDR1 DFQATT, CDR2 SNEGSKA (reference sequence). The CDR3 totals 10 residues. The ends were cut back, 5 bases at V and 8 bases at J, with 6 bases in the middle.